This T cell receptor beta chain was sequenced during a study of Ad26.COV2.S vaccination and SARS-CoV-2 variants. The wider study: Donor was one of the participants in the Ad26.COV2.S arm of the COV1001 trial. In the study, Ad26.COV2.S was injected intramuscularly once, or twice 56 days apart.

Notes on this clone: What it recognizes is unknown.

Broader study findings: Placebo recipients had lower spike-specific TCR breadth than vaccine recipients.

Method: immunoSEQ multiplex PCR; TCRdb's copy keeps in-frame clones and lacks some. The sample holds about 350,000 clones, about 87% seen once. Deletions cut 6 bases from V and 3 bases from J, with 15 bases between. The CDR3 consists of 14 residues. Germline V CDR1 and CDR2: MNHEY, SVGAGI. Described treatment: roughly 19 received Ad26.COV2.S at low or high dose, single or two shots; roughly five received placebo; per-sample allocation not given. Repertoires come from day 63 after the first vaccine or placebo injection. Vaccination used an Ad26 vector expressing Wuhan-strain SARS-CoV-2 spike. This receptor was taken from a person between 18 and 65 years old who received the Ad26.COV2.S COVID-19 vaccine or a placebo. The starting material was peripheral blood, obtained in a trial of Ad26.COV2.S vaccine versus placebo. The V call is TRBV6-5, the J call TRBJ2-7; D possibly corresponds to TRBD2 (6 bases). DNA of the CDR3: TGTGCCAGCAGCATCGGGACTGGGGTCTACGAGCAGTACTTC. Its protein product is CASSIGTGVYEQYF.